This passage covers 10 T cell receptor beta chains from one sample sequenced in a study of blood T cell repertoires in COVID-19. TCRdb's table, derived via immunoSEQ multiplex PCR, lists solely in-frame clones and lacks some. Seen here are fewer than 70,000 clones, more than 70% observed once, and the top ten hold 8.8%. Sequenced material: peripheral blood. The receptors come from a man aged 50 to 60 with active COVID-19.

The J gene is TRBJ1-4, the V gene TRBV25-1; 7 bases align to TRBD1. This CDR3 is 14 amino acids long. The germline gives CDR1 MGHDK, CDR2 SYGVNS. The J segment lost 7 bases and the V segment lost 6 bases, leaving 8 bases of the junction unmatched. CDR3 loop: CASRDRSTLEKLFF. CDR3 sequence (DNA): TGTGCCAGCAGGGACAGGTCCACCCTTGAAAAACTGTTTTTT.

In its sample, this clone was seen once. The V and J genes are TRBV19 and TRBJ2-6; no clear D gene. The CDR3 has 15 residues. Germline assignment: CDR1 LNHDA and CDR2 SQIVND (reference sequence). Trimming cost V 1 base and J 0 bases, with 4 bases left between them. CDR3 nucleotide sequence: TGTGCCAGTAGTATAGCGGTCTCTGGGGCCAACGTCCTGACTTTC. This codes for CASSIAVSGANVLTF.

The chain's CDR3 is CAWSYGGTYNEQFF. The CDR3 nucleotides are TGTGCCTGGAGTTACGGGGGGACATACAATGAGCAGTTCTTC. V and J are TRBV30 and TRBJ2-1; maybe TRBD2 (7 bases). Per the germline V gene, CDR1 is GTSNPN and CDR2 is SVGIG (reference sequence). The germline V and J ends were trimmed by 2 bases and 4 bases, with 12 bases remaining between them. The CDR3 extends over 14 amino acids.

CDR3 sequence reads: CASSGLTGGYEQYF. The CDR3 DNA reads as TGCGCCAGCAGCGGGTTGACAGGGGGCTACGAGCAGTACTTC. The chain couples TRBV5-1 to TRBJ2-7; 9 nucleotides align to TRBD1. CDR3 length: 14 residues. The germline CDR1 and CDR2 sequences are SGHRS and YFSETQ. Trimming cost V 4 bases and J 3 bases; bases outside gene matches: 5.

The chain joins TRBV30 to TRBJ1-5; maybe TRBD1 (5 bases). This CDR3 is built from 13 residues. Germline V gives CDR1 GTSNPN, CDR2 SVGIG (reference sequence). V gave up 5 bases and J gave up 3 bases, with 11 bases separating them. Here the CDR3 DNA reads TGTGCCTGGGCTGACAGATACAATCAGCCCCAGCATTTT. Its protein product is CAWADRYNQPQHF.

The rearrangement joins TRBV19 to TRBJ1-5; perhaps TRBD1 as D (5 bases). Germline V gene lookup returns CDR1 LNHDA and CDR2 SQIVND (reference sequence). V was cut by 9 bases and J by 0 bases, with 15 bases left in between. The CDR3 totals 15 residues. CDR3 protein: CASNGGFHSNQPQHF. CDR3 nucleotides: TGTGCCAGCAACGGGGGATTCCATAGCAATCAGCCCCAGCATTTT.

The chain has TRBV27 and TRBJ1-5, with 7 bases matching TRBD1. The V gene's germline CDR1 is MNHEY and CDR2 SMNVEV (reference sequence). This CDR3 contains 14 residues. After removal of 3 bases from V and 6 bases from J, the junction contained 5 bases not matched to a gene. CDR3 DNA: TGTGCCAGCAGTTTTGGAGGGGGCGGTCAGCCCCAGCATTTT. Protein sequence: CASSFGGGGQPQHF.

The chain employs TRBV19 and TRBJ2-3; D unresolved. V lost 3 bases and J 0 bases, leaving 10 bases between the germline ends. Per germline, CDR1 LNHDA and CDR2 SQIVND (reference sequence). This CDR3 has 15 residues. The CDR3 spells CASSIGRTSTDTQYF. CDR3 DNA: TGTGCCAGTAGTATTGGGCGAACTAGCACAGATACGCAGTATTTT. Full variable domain (missing parts from reference TRBV19 and TRBJ2-3): DGGITQSPKYLFRKEGQNVTLSCEQNLNHDAMYWYRQDPGQGLRLIYYSQIVNDFQKGDIAEGYSVSREKKESFPLTVTSAQKNPTAFYLCASSIGRTSTDTQYFGPGTRLTVL.

This chain joins TRBV4-1 and TRBJ2-4; 9 positions match TRBD1. The ends lost 0 bases at V and 6 bases at J; junction bases unmatched: 9. Germline V gives CDR1 MGHRA, CDR2 YSYEKL. The CDR3 contains 17 residues. CDR3 coding DNA: TGCGCCAGCAGCCAAGATTTCAACAGGGGGCGTCCAAACATTCAGTACTTC. Its protein product is CASSQDFNRGRPNIQYF.

The chain links TRBV3-1 (or the pseudogene TRBV3-2) to TRBJ2-5, with 7 positions matching TRBD2. V trimming: 3 bases; J trimming: 9 bases; junction bases outside the gene matches: 10. The CDR3 loop spans 14 amino acids. Per the germline V gene, CDR1 is LGHDT and CDR2 is YNNKEL (reference sequence). The CDR3 bases are TGTGCCAGCAGCCACACCGGACTAGGCCTGGCCCAGTACTTC. It translates to CASSHTGLGLAQYF.